The present T cell receptor beta chain was sequenced within a study of human T cells and chemical hapten exposure. TCRdb reprocessed the RACE reads via MiXCR and lists one record per CDR3 protein. Of about 120,000 distinct CDR3 sequences listed, roughly 10% were seen once; the top ten hold 2% to 2.5%. This clonotype was counted ten times or more. Time point indicated: patch test 3, about 24 weeks after DPC sensitization. Noted treatment: therapeutic diphenylcyclopropenone sensitization with weekly scalp DPC. Samples of blood were obtained prior to the application of each patch test. Specimen: whole blood, collected in connection with sensitization to the hapten diphenylcyclopropenone (DPC). The source is a woman aged 45 to 65 with alopecia areata. Some clones in this sample may be carry-over from other donors' samples.

The CDR3 reads CASSLGGISGYTF. The CDR3, as DNA: TGTGCCAGCAGCTTAGGGGGGATATCTGGCTACACCTTC. The J gene is TRBJ1-2, the V gene TRBV7-9; TRBD1 is a possible D gene (5 bases). Germline CDR1 and CDR2: SEHNR and FQNEAQ (reference sequence). The CDR3 has 13 amino acids. Trimming pared 1 base from V and 7 bases from J, leaving 10 bases between.